These 19 T cell receptor beta chains came from one sample sequenced in a study of OX40 agonist ivuxolimab in advanced cancers. TCRdb keeps only in-frame clones here, not all; method: immunoSEQ multiplex PCR. The sample shows over 60,000 clones, 87% of them seen only once. The sample here was CD4+ or CD8+ T cells sorted from blood, taken in a trial of the OX40 agonist ivuxolimab. These receptors were collected from an adult with an advanced solid tumor such as melanoma, head and neck, liver or kidney cancer.

The rearrangement uses TRBV5-4 and TRBJ2-4, with D perhaps assigned TRBD1 or TRBD2 (6 bases each). This CDR3 spans 17 amino acids. Germline loops: CDR1 SGHNT, CDR2 YYREEE (reference sequence). V lost 2 bases to trimming and J lost 3 bases, with 18 bases between them. CDR3 amino acids: CASSLGGPIFDKNIQYF. The CDR3 DNA is TGTGCCAGCAGCTTAGGGGGGCCGATTTTCGACAAAAACATTCAGTACTTC.

This chain connects TRBV6-6 to TRBJ1-2; D is unclear. Per germline, CDR1 MNHNY and CDR2 SVGAGI (reference sequence). The CDR3 length is 13 residues. Deletions cut 7 bases from V and 6 bases from J, with 15 bases between. This CDR3 is CASTPRGIDGYTF. Written as DNA, the CDR3 is TGTGCCAGCACACCTCGTGGGATAGATGGCTACACCTTC.

This clone was seen a handful of times. V and J are TRBV30 and TRBJ1-1; the D is unclear. V lost 0 bases and J 5 bases, leaving 7 bases between the germline ends. Germline V gene lookup returns CDR1 GTSNPN and CDR2 SVGIG (reference sequence). The CDR3 consists of 12 residues. This chain's CDR3 is CAWSVSRTEAFF. DNA of the CDR3: TGTGCCTGGAGTGTTTCGCGGACTGAAGCTTTCTTT.

The V call is TRBV5-6, the J call TRBJ2-3, with D perhaps matching TRBD1 or TRBD2 (6 bases each). This CDR3 comprises 14 residues. Germline CDR1 reads SGHDT; CDR2 reads YYEEEE. V was cut by 3 bases and J by 3 bases, with 11 bases left in between. CDR3 nucleotides: TGTGCCAGCAGCTCGCGGGACAAAACAGATACGCAGTATTTT. Its translation: CASSSRDKTDTQYF. The whole variable domain, remainder taken from reference TRBV5-6 and TRBJ2-3, is DAGVTQSPTHLIKTRGQQVTLRCSPKSGHDTVSWYQQALGQGPQFIFQYYEEEERQRGNFPDRFSGHQFPNYSSELNVNALLLGDSALYLCASSSRDKTDTQYFGPGTRLTVL.

V and J are TRBV7-2 and TRBJ1-2; no clear D gene. The V end lost 1 base, the J end lost 2 bases, and 17 bases lay between the germline ends. CDR3 length: 17 residues. Germline CDR1 is SGHTA and CDR2 is FQGNSA. The CDR3 DNA follows: TGTGCCAGCAGCTTAGTGTGGTCAGACTTCGGGAACTATGGCTACACCTTC. Translated, it gives CASSLVWSDFGNYGYTF.

In nucleotides, the CDR3 is TGTGCCCCAAACACGACAGGGGACACTGAAGCTTTCTTT. This gives the protein CAPNTTGDTEAFF. The rearrangement links TRBV6-4 to TRBJ1-1; 8 nucleotides align to TRBD1. Germline V gives CDR1 MRHNA, CDR2 SNTAGT. The V segment lost 11 bases and the J segment 3 bases; nucleotides outside the gene matches: 8. The CDR3 runs to 13 residues.

This clone was recorded many times. This chain links TRBV18 with TRBJ2-7; D gene unclear. Germline CDR1 is KGHSH and CDR2 is LQKENI. The CDR3 consists of 14 residues. Trimming shortened V by 0 bases and J by 3 bases, and 9 bases separated the two germline ends. The CDR3 region is CASSPPESNYEQYF. In DNA form, the CDR3 reads TGTGCCAGCTCACCACCGGAGAGTAACTACGAGCAGTACTTC. The complete variable domain, with remaining parts taken from reference TRBV18 and TRBJ2-7, reads NAGVMQNPRHLVRRRGQEARLRCSPMKGHSHVYWYRQLPEEGLKFMVYLQKENIIDESGMPKERFSAEFPKEGPSILRIQQVVRGDSAAYFCASSPPESNYEQYFGPGTRLTVT.

CDR3 nucleotides: TGTGCCAGCAGTGTGGTTAGAGTTCGTTCCTACGAGCAGTACTTC. It is translated as CASSVVRVRSYEQYF. V usage is TRBV6-5 and J usage is TRBJ2-7; no firm D call. The CDR3 loop spans 15 amino acids. Germline assignment: CDR1 MNHEY and CDR2 SVGAGI. The V end lost 5 bases, the J end lost 1 base, and 15 bases lay between the germline ends.

V gene TRBV7-3 combines with J gene TRBJ2-7; a possible D gene is TRBD1 (6 bases). The germline V and J ends were trimmed by 5 bases and 6 bases, with 17 bases remaining between them. The CDR3 runs to 14 residues. Germline lookup yields CDR1 SGHTA and CDR2 FQGTGA. The CDR3 sequence: CASSEGTTGREQYF. The DNA for the CDR3 is TGTGCCAGCAGCGAAGGGACGACAGGACGCGAGCAGTACTTC.

V usage is TRBV25-1 and J usage is TRBJ2-7, with 10 positions matching TRBD1. Germline V gene sequence: CDR1 MGHDK, CDR2 SYGVNS. CDR3 length equals 18 residues. J gave up 0 bases and V 4 bases, and 12 bases lay outside the gene matches. The CDR3 nucleotides read TGTGCCAGCAGTGTACGGCCGGGACAGGGGTGGAACTCCTACGAGCAGTACTTC. It specifies CASSVRPGQGWNSYEQYF.

This chain connects TRBV19 to TRBJ2-5; D unclear. Looked up from germline, CDR1 is LNHDA and CDR2 is SQIVND (reference sequence). V dropped 0 bases and J dropped 6 bases, with 11 bases sitting between them. The CDR3 is made up of 14 amino acids. The DNA for the CDR3 is TGTGCCAGTAGTATAGAAGACGGCGCCAAGACCCAGTACTTC. As protein: CASSIEDGAKTQYF.

The chain combines TRBV10-3 with TRBJ2-2; no reliable D call. V shed 3 bases and J shed 3 bases, with 5 bases lying between them. The CDR3 has 13 residues. Germline V gives CDR1 ENHRY, CDR2 SYGVKD. CDR3 residues: CAISEVDTGELFF. The CDR3 DNA sequence: TGTGCCATCAGTGAAGTCGACACCGGGGAGCTGTTTTTT.

The chain carries TRBV7-9 and TRBJ1-5; 7 bases agree with TRBD1. CDR3 size: 15 residues. V dropped 5 bases and J dropped 0; count of bases not matched to a gene: 4. Germline V gene lookup returns CDR1 SEHNR and CDR2 FQNEAQ (reference sequence). In DNA, the CDR3 is TGTGCCAGCAGCCAGGGACAGTATAGCAATCAGCCCCAGCATTTT. This encodes CASSQGQYSNQPQHF.

The V gene is TRBV11-2, the J gene TRBJ2-7; D may be TRBD2 (6 bases). Germline-derived CDR1 and CDR2 are SGHAT and FQNNGV. The ends were cut back, 4 bases at V and 2 bases at J, with 15 bases in the middle. The CDR3 spans 15 residues. The CDR3 loop reads CASSSLGGLAYEQYF. The DNA for the CDR3 is TGTGCCAGCAGCTCTCTGGGAGGTCTAGCCTACGAGCAGTACTTC.

This chain uses TRBV5-8 with TRBJ1-1, with D perhaps matching TRBD1 (5 bases). V lost 2 bases and J 6 bases, leaving 17 bases between the germline ends. Per germline, CDR1 SGHTS and CDR2 YDEGEE. The CDR3 loop spans 15 amino acids. CDR3 DNA: TGTGCCAGCAGCTTCCCGGGGCTTGTGTCCCCTGAAGCTTTCTTT. This codes for CASSFPGLVSPEAFF.

The V call is TRBV7-8, the J call TRBJ1-6; tentatively, D is TRBD1 (6 bases). Looked up from germline, CDR1 is SGHVS and CDR2 is FQNEAQ. V shed 5 bases and J shed 7 bases, with 12 bases lying between them. The CDR3 runs to 14 residues. CDR3 protein: CASSVKQGNSPLHF. In DNA, the CDR3 is TGTGCCAGCAGCGTGAAACAGGGCAATTCACCCCTCCACTTT.

V and J are TRBV28 and TRBJ1-5, with D possibly matching TRBD1 (6 bases). With 5 bases removed from V and 4 bases from J, the gap between germline ends came to 21 bases. This CDR3 is 17 amino acids long. CDR1 is MDHEN and CDR2 is SYDVKM in the germline V gene. The CDR3 DNA reads TGTGCCAGCAGTCTCCCAAGCGGGGGGGCGGGAAATCAGCCCCAGCATTTT. Protein product: CASSLPSGGAGNQPQHF.

The chain couples TRBV19 to TRBJ1-2, with TRBD1 matching over 9 bases. The J segment lost 1 base and the V segment lost 9 bases, leaving 9 bases of the junction unmatched. Germline V gene lookup returns CDR1 LNHDA and CDR2 SQIVND (reference sequence). This CDR3 contains 15 residues. Here the CDR3 reads CASGTGINDNYGYTF. The CDR3 nucleotides are TGTGCCAGCGGGACAGGGATCAATGATAACTATGGCTACACCTTC.

This chain joins TRBV6-1 and TRBJ2-3; D is possibly TRBD2 (5 bases). The CDR3 runs to 14 residues. Trimming shortened V by 6 bases and J by 2 bases, and 12 bases separated the two germline ends. Germline lookup yields CDR1 MNHNS and CDR2 SASEGT. The CDR3 DNA reads as TGTGCCAGCAGGTTAACGGGGATCACAGATACGCAGTATTTT. Encoded protein: CASRLTGITDTQYF.